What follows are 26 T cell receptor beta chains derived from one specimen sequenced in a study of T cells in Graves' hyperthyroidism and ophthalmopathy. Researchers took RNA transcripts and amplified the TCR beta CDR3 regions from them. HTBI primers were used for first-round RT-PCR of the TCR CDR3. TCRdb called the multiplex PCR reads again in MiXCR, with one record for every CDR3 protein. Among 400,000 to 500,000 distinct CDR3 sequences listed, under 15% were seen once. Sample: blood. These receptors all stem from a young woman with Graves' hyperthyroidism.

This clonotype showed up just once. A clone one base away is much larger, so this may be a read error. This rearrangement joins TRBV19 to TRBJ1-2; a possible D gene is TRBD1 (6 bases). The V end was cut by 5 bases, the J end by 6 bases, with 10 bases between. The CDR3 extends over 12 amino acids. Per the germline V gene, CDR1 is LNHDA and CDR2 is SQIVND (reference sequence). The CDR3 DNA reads TGTGCCAGTAGTCCAGGGGCTCATGGCTACACCTTC. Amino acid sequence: CASSPGAHGYTF.

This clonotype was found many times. The DNA for the CDR3 is TGTGCCAGCAGCCACGGATACTCCGCAACTAATGAAAAACTGTTTTTT. This translates into CASSHGYSATNEKLFF. The chain recombines TRBV14 with TRBJ1-4, with D hard to call. The CDR3 runs 16 residues. V was clipped by 3 bases and J by 0 bases, with 11 bases between them. Germline loops: CDR1 SGHDN, CDR2 FVKESK.

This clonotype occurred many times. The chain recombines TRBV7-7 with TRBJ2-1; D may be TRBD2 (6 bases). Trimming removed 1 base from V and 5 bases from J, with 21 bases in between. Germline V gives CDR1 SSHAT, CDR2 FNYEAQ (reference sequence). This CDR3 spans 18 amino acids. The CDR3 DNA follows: TGTGCCAGCAGCTTAGAACTCAGGAGGGAAAGGGTCGACAATGAGCAGTTCTTC. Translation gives CASSLELRRERVDNEQFF.

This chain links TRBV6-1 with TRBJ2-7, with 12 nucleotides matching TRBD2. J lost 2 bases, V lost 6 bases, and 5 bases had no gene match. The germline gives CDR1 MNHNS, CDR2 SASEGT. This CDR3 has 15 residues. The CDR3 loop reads CASSAGLAGPYEQYV. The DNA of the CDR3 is TGTGCCAGCAGCGCAGGACTAGCGGGGCCCTACGAGCAGTACGTC.

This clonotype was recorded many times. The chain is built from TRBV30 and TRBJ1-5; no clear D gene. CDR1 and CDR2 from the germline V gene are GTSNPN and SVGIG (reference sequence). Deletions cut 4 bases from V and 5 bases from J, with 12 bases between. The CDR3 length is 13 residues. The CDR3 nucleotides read TGTGCCTGGACGGGTCATAATCATCAGCCCCAGCATTTT. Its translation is CAWTGHNHQPQHF.

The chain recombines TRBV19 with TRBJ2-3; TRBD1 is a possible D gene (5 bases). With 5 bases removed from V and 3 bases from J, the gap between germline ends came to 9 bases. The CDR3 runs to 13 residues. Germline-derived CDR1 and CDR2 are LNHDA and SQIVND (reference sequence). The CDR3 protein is CASSDDRTDTQYF. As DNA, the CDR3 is TGTGCCAGTAGTGACGACAGAACAGATACGCAGTATTTT.

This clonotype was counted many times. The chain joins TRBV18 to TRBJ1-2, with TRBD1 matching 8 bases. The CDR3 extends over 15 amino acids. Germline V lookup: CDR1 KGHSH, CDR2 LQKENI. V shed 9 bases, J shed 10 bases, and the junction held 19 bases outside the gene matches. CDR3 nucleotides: TGTGCCAGTTCTTCCACCTGGACAGGGACGACTCACTACACCTTC. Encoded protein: CASSSTWTGTTHYTF.

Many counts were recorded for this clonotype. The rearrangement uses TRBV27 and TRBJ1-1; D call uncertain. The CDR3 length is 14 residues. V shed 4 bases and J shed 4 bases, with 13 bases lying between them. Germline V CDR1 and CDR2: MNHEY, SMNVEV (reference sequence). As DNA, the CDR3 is TGTGCCAGCAGTTCCCCCCGAGGGTCCACTGAAGCTTTCTTT. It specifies CASSSPRGSTEAFF.

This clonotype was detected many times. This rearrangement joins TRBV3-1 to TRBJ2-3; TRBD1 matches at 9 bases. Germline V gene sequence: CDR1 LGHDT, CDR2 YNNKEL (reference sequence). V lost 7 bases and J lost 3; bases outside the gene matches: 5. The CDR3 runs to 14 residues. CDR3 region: CASTPTGGTDTQYF. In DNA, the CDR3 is TGTGCCAGCACCCCGACAGGGGGAACAGATACGCAGTATTTT.

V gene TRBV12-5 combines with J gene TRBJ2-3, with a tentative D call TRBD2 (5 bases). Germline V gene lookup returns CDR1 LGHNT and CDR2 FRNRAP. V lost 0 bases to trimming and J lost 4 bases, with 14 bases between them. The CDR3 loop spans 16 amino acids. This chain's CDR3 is CASGLVLGSWADTQYF. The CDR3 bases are TGTGCTAGTGGTTTGGTACTAGGGAGTTGGGCAGATACGCAGTATTTT.

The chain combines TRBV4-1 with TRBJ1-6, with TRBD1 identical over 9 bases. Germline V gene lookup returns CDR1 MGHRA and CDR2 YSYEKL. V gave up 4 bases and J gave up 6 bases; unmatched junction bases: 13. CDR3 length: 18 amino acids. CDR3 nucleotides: TGCGCCAGCAGCCGCGAGTTAAACCCGGGACAGGGTAATTCACCCCTCCACTTT. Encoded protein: CASSRELNPGQGNSPLHF.

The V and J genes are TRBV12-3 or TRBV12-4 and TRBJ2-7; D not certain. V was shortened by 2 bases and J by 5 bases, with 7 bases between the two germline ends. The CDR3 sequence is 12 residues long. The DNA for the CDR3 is TGTGCCAGCAGTTTACCCGCCCACGAGCAGTACTTC. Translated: CASSLPAHEQYF.

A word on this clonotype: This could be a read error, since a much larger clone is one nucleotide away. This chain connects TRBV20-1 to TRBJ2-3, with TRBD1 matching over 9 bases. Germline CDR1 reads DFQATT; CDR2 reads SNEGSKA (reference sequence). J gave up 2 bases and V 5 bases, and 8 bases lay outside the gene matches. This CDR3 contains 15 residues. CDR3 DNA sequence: TGCAGTGCTTTAGCCGGGACAGGGATCACAGATACGCAGTATTTT. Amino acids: CSALAGTGITDTQYF.

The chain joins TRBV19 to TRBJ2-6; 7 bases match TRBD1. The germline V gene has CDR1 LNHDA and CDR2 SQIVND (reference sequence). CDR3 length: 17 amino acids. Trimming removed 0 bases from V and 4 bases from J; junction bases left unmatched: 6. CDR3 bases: TGTGCCAGTAGTATAGAGGACAGGTATTACGGGGCCAACGTCCTGACTTTC. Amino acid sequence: CASSIEDRYYGANVLTF.

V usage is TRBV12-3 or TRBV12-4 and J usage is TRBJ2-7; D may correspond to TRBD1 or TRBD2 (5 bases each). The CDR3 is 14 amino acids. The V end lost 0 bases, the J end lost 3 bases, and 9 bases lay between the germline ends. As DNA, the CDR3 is TGTGCCAGCAGTTTAGCGGGACGGGACTACGAGCAGTACTTC. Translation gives CASSLAGRDYEQYF.

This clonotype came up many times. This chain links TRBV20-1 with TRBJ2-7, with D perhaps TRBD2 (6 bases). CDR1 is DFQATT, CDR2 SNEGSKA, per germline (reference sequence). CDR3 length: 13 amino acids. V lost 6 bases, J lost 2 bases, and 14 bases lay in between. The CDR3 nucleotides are TGCAGTGCCCCTCGTAGCGGCGCCTACGAGCAGTACTTC. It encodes CSAPRSGAYEQYF.

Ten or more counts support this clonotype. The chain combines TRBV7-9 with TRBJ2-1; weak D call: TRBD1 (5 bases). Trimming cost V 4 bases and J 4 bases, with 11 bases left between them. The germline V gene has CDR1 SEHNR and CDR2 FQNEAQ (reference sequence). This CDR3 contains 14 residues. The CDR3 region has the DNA TGTGCCAGCAGCTCCCAGGGTTCGTACAATGAGCAGTTCTTC. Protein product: CASSSQGSYNEQFF.

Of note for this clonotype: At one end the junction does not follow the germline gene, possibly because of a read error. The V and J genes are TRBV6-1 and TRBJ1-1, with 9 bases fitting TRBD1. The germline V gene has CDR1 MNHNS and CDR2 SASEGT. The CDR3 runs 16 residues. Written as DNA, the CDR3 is TGTGCCAGCAGTGAGGGACAGGGCTACGGGAACGCTGAAGCTTTCTTT. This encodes CASSEGQGYGNAEAFF.

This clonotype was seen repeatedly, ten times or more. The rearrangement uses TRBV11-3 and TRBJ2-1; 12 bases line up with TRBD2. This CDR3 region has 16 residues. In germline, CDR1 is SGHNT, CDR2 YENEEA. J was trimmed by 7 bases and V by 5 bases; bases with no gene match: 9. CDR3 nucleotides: TGTGCCAGCAGCCTAGTTCTAGCGGGAGGGAGGAATGAGCAGTTCTTC. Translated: CASSLVLAGGRNEQFF.

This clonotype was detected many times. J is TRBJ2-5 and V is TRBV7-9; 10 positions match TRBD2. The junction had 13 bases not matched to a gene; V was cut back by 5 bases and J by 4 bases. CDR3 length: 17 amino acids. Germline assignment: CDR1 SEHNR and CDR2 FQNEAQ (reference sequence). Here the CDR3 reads CASSSPGLAGAIETQYF. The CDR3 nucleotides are TGTGCCAGCAGCAGCCCCGGGCTAGCGGGAGCGATAGAGACCCAGTACTTC.

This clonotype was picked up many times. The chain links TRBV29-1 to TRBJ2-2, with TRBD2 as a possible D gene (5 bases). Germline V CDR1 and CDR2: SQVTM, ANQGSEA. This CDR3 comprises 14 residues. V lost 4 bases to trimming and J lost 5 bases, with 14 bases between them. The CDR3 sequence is CSVAPLRGTGELFF. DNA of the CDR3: TGCAGCGTTGCGCCCCTACGAGGGACCGGGGAGCTGTTTTTT.

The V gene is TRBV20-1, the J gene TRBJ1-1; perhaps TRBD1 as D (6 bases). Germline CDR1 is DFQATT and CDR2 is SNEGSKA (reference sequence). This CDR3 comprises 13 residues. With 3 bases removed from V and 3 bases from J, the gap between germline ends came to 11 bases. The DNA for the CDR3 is TGCAGTGCTAGGAGGGGGGGGGACACTGAAGCTTTCTTT. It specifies CSARRGGDTEAFF.

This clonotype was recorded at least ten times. The CDR3 spells CASTPSGGRTEAFF. As DNA, the CDR3 is TGTGCCAGCACTCCCTCGGGGGGGCGAACTGAAGCTTTCTTT. J is TRBJ1-1 and V is TRBV12-3 or TRBV12-4; the D gene is possibly TRBD1 (6 bases). V lost 7 bases, J lost 5 bases, and 17 bases lay in between. The CDR3 is 14 amino acids.

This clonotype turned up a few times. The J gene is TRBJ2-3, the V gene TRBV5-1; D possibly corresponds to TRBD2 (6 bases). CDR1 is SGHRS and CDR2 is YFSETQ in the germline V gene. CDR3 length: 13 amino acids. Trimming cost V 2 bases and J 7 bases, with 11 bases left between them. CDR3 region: CASSFAGRNTQYF. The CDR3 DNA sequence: TGCGCCAGCAGCTTCGCAGGGAGGAATACGCAGTATTTT.

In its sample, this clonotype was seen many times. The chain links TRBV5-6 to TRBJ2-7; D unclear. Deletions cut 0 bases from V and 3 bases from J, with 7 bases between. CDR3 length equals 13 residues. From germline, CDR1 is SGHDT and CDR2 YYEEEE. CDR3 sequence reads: CASSLAQSYEQYF. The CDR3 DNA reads TGTGCCAGCAGCTTGGCACAGAGCTACGAGCAGTACTTC. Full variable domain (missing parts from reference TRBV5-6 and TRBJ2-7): DAGVTQSPTHLIKTRGQQVTLRCSPKSGHDTVSWYQQALGQGPQFIFQYYEEEERQRGNFPDRFSGHQFPNYSSELNVNALLLGDSALYLCASSLAQSYEQYFGPGTRLTVT.

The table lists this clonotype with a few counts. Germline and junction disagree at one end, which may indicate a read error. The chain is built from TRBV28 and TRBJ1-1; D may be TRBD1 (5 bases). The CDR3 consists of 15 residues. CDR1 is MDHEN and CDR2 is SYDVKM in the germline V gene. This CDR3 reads CASSLRVGKDTETFF. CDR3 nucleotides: TGTGCCAGCAGTTTAAGGGTGGGAAAGGACACTGAAACTTTCTTT.